This entry describes one T cell receptor (beta chain). This specimen belongs to a study of CD8+ T cells in alopecia areata. TCR sequencing used cDNA made by reverse transcription of extracted RNA. The table came from immunoSEQ multiplex PCR; TCRdb's copy has only in-frame clones and leaves some out. Of roughly 150,000 clones detected, around 60% appear once; the ten largest clones hold under 8%. The V end was cut by 5 bases, the J end by 9 bases, with 8 bases between. CDR3 size: 11 residues. Germline V gene sequence: CDR1 LNHDA, CDR2 SQIVND (reference sequence). The receptor was isolated from a human donor with alopecia areata. Sequencing used CD4+ T cells sorted from blood, obtained at week 0. The V gene is TRBV19, the J gene TRBJ2-1; weak D call: TRBD1 (5 bases). The CDR3 sequence: CASSDRREQFF. CDR3 nucleotide sequence: TGTGCCAGTAGTGACAGACGTGAGCAGTTCTTC. Drawing the rest from reference TRBV19 and TRBJ2-1, the complete variable domain is DGGITQSPKYLFRKEGQNVTLSCEQNLNHDAMYWYRQDPGQGLRLIYYSQIVNDFQKGDIAEGYSVSREKKESFPLTVTSAQKNPTAFYLCASSDRREQFFGPGTRLTVL.